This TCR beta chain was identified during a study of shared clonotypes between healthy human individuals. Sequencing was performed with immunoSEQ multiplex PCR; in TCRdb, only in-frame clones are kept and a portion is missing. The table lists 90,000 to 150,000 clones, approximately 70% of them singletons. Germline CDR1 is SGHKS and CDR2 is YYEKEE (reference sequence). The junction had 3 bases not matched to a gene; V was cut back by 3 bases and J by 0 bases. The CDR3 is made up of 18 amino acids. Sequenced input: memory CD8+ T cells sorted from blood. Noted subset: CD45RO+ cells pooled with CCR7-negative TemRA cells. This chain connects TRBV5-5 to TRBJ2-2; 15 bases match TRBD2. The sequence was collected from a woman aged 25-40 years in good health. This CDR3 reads CASSYGLAGGPNTGELFF. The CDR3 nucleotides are TGTGCCAGCAGCTATGGACTAGCGGGAGGGCCGAACACCGGGGAGCTGTTTTTT.